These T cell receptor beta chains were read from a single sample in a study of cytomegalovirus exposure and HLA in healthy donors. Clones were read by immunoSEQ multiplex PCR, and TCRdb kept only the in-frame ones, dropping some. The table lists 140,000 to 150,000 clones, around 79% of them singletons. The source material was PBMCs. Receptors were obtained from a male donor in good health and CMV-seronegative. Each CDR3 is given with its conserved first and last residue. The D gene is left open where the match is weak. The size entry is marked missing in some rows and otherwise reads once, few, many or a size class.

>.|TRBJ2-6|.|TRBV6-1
CASSEGQAGANVLTF
TGTGCCAGCAGTGAAGGACAGGCTGGGGCCAACGTCCTGACTTTC
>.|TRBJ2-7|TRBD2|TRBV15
CATSQTSGEQYF
TGTGCCACCAGCCAGACTAGCGGAGAGCAGTACTTC
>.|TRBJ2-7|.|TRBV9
CASSVGSSGFHEQYF
TGTGCCAGCAGCGTAGGGTCATCCGGGTTCCACGAGCAGTACTTC
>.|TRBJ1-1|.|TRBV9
CASRGLKNTEAFF
TGTGCCAGCAGAGGACTGAAGAACACTGAAGCTTTCTTT
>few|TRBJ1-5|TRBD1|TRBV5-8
CASSLGGTGTRLSNQPQHF
TGTGCCAGCAGCTTAGGGGGGACAGGGACCCGCCTTAGCAATCAGCCCCAGCATTTT
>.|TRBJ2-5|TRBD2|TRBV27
CASSVAGGVRTQYF
TGTGCCAGCAGTGTAGCGGGGGGCGTCAGGACCCAGTACTTC
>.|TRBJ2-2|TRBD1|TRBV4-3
CASSRNRDRDTGELFF
TGCGCCAGCAGCCGAAACCGGGACAGGGACACCGGGGAGCTGTTTTTT
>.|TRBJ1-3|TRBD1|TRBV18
CASSPSQGARDTIYF
TGTGCCAGCTCACCCTCACAGGGGGCGCGGGACACCATATATTTT
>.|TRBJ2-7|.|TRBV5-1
CASSQARNEQYF
TGCGCCAGCAGCCAAGCGAGGAACGAGCAGTACTTC
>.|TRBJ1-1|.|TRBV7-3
CASSPSRRAMNTEAFF
TGTGCCAGCAGCCCTTCCCGGCGGGCCATGAACACTGAAGCTTTCTTT
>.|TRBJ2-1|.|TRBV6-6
CASSYGQEQFF
TGTGCCAGCAGTTACGGACAGGAGCAGTTCTTC
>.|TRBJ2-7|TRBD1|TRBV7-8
CASSIGQGTEQYF
TGTGCCAGCAGCATAGGACAGGGTACTGAGCAGTACTTC
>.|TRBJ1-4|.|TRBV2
CASTEQGQTNEKLFF
TGTGCCAGCACAGAACAGGGTCAGACTAATGAAAAACTGTTTTTT
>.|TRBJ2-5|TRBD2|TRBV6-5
CASSYVAGGRETQYF
TGTGCCAGCAGTTACGTAGCGGGGGGGCGAGAGACCCAGTACTTC
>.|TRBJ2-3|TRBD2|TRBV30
CAWGLAGPYTQYF
TGTGCCTGGGGACTAGCGGGACCTTATACGCAGTATTTT
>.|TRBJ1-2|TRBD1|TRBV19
CASSVQGANYGYTF
TGTGCCAGTAGTGTACAGGGGGCAAACTATGGCTACACCTTC
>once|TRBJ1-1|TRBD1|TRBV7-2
CASSSTGGGGTEAFF
TGTGCCAGCAGCTCTACAGGGGGCGGGGGCACTGAAGCTTTCTTT
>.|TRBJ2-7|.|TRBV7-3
CASSPSSGIYEQYF
TGTGCCAGCAGCCCGTCATCAGGTATCTACGAGCAGTACTTC
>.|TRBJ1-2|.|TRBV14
CASSRLQGPYYGYTF
TGTGCCAGCAGCCGGCTACAGGGACCCTATTATGGCTACACCTTC
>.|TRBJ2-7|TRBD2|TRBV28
CASSPGLAGGLYEQYF
TGTGCCAGCAGTCCGGGACTAGCGGGGGGTCTCTACGAGCAGTACTTC
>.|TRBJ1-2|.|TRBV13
CASSLAAGVHTF
TGTGCCAGCAGCTTAGCGGCGGGAGTCCACACCTTC
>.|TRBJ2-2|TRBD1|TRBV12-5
CASGLVRGTGRTGELFF
TGTGCTAGTGGTTTGGTTCGCGGGACAGGGCGCACCGGGGAGCTGTTTTTT
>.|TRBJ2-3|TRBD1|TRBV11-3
CASSLGDRDADTQYF
TGTGCCAGCAGCCTCGGAGACAGGGACGCAGATACGCAGTATTTT
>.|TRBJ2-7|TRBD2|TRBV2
CASSSSGRTYEQYF
TGTGCCAGCAGTTCTAGCGGGAGAACCTACGAGCAGTACTTC
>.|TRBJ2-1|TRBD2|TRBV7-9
CASRTSGSYNEQFF
TGTGCCAGCAGGACTAGCGGGTCATACAATGAGCAGTTCTTC
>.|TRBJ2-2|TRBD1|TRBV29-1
CSVEDTGGFDTGELFF
TGCAGCGTTGAAGATACAGGGGGCTTCGACACCGGGGAGCTGTTTTTT
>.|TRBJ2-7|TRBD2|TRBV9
CASSVGGSGGGPYEQYF
TGTGCCAGCAGCGTAGGAGGCAGCGGGGGGGGACCCTACGAGCAGTACTTC
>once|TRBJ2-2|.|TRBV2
CASFVRANTGELFF
TGTGCCAGCTTCGTTAGAGCGAACACCGGGGAGCTGTTTTTT
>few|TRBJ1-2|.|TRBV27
CASSISGFYYGYTF
TGTGCCAGCAGTATTTCGGGGTTCTACTATGGCTACACCTTC
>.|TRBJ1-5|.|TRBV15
CATSRDLGGRGQPQHF
TGTGCCACCAGCAGAGATTTGGGAGGGAGGGGTCAGCCCCAGCATTTT
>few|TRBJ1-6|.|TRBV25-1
CASSEGSGGSSYNSPLHF
TGTGCCAGCAGTGAAGGAAGCGGCGGAAGCTCATATAATTCACCCCTCCACTTT
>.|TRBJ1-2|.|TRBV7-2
CASSLGGVYGYTF
TGTGCCAGCAGCTTAGGAGGTGTATATGGCTACACCTTC